Below are 4 T cell receptor beta chains sequenced from a single sample in a study of T-cell reconstitution after alpha-beta-depleted transplantation in children (dated by TCRdb to 2016 to 2018). The method was PCR. Sequenced using an Illumina HiSeq 2500. TCR libraries were prepared with molecular barcoding, using unique molecular identifiers to normalize TCRbeta repertoire quantification. The public reads were quality trimmed at Q25 with fastp and then assembled into clones with MiXCR by TCRdb, keeping productive beta chains. Every entry covers one CDR3 protein and lists the most common genes and DNA from its rows. Across this sample there are some 640,000 distinct CDR3 sequences, with approximately 16% seen only once. The ten largest account for about 1.1% of the sample. The material was PBMCs from the stem cell graft donor, obtained from the stem cell graft. Receptors originate from a human donor who donated a stem cell graft to a child with acute myeloid leukemia.

This clonotype was picked up a small number of times. The chain is built from TRBV7-9 and TRBJ2-1; 10 bases match TRBD1. The length of the CDR3 is 16 residues. The V gene end was trimmed by 5 bases and the J gene end by 8 bases; junction bases not matched to a gene: 12. The germline V gene encodes CDR1 SEHNR and CDR2 FQNEAQ (reference sequence). The chain's CDR3 is CASSHILDRGDDEQFF. The CDR3 region has the DNA TGTGCCAGCAGCCACATCCTGGACAGGGGGGACGATGAGCAGTTCTTC.

The chain carries TRBV10-2 and TRBJ2-5; 8 bases match TRBD1. J gave up 0 bases and V 9 bases, and 12 bases lay outside the gene matches. The CDR3 loop spans 16 amino acids. Germline loops: CDR1 WSHSY, CDR2 SAAADI. Here the CDR3 reads CASGKQGESYQETQYF. In DNA form, the CDR3 reads TGCGCCAGTGGGAAACAGGGGGAATCGTACCAAGAGACCCAGTACTTC.

This clonotype has just one count. An end of the junction does not agree with germline; a read error may underlie this. The chain links TRBV12-3 or TRBV12-4 to TRBJ1-2; D gene uncertain. The CDR3 covers 18 residues. CDR3 DNA sequence: TGTGCCATCAGTTTTTCTTTGTTCGGACGGGGAACGAACTATGGCTACACCTTC. Its protein product is CAISFSLFGRGTNYGYTF.

Remarks on this clonotype: A much bigger clone sits one base away, suggesting this may be a read error. The chain employs TRBV20-1 and TRBJ1-6; D might be TRBD1 (6 bases). This CDR3 region has 16 residues. Germline loops: CDR1 DFQATT, CDR2 SNEGSKA (reference sequence). This CDR3 reads CCARAHSRGRPGALHF. The DNA for the CDR3 is TGCTGTGCTAGAGCCCACTCCCGGGGGCGGCCGGGGGCCCTCCACTTT.